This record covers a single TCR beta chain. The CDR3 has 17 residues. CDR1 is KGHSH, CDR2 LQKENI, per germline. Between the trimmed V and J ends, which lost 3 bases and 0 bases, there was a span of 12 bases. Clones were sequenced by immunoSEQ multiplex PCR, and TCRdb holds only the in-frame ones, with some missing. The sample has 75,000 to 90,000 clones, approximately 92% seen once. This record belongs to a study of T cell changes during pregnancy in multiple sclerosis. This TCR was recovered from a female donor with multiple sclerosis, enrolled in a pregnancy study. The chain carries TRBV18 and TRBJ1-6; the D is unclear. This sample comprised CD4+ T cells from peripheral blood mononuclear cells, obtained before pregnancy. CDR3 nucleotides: TGTGCCAGCTCACCTCGGCCGGGAAGCTCCTATAATTCACCCCTCCACTTT. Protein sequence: CASSPRPGSSYNSPLHF.